A selection of T cell receptor beta chains follows, all from one sample in a study of post-analysis software for immune sequencing data. One entry per CDR3 protein results from TCRdb running MiXCR on the PCR reads. This sample yields roughly 870,000 distinct CDR3 sequences, of which about 57% are seen a single time; approximately 4.5% belongs to the top ten. The sample was blood. The receptor source for this set is a girl aged 5 to 17 with multiple sclerosis. CDR3s include the opening cysteine and the closing phenylalanine or tryptophan. A D gene is named only where the DNA matches it firmly. Only part of the rows carry a size: once, few, many, or a class if the clone is expanded.

D: NA; J: TRBJ1-5; size: NA; V: TRBV29-1; CDR3: CSVPGCGNQPQHF; DNA: TGCAGCGTTCCAGGGTGCGGCAATCAGCCCCAGCATTTT
D: TRBD2; J: TRBJ2-7; size: NA; V: TRBV5-5; CDR3: CASSLLPSGRARGEQYF; DNA: TGTGCCAGCAGCTTGTTGCCTAGCGGGAGGGCCAGAGGTGAGCAGTACTTC
D: TRBD1; J: TRBJ1-1; size: NA; V: TRBV12-3/TRBV12-4; CDR3: CASSPGTGDMNTEAFF; DNA: TGTGCCAGCAGTCCCGGGACAGGAGATATGAACACTGAAGCTTTCTTT
D: NA; J: TRBJ2-7; size: NA; V: TRBV5-1; CDR3: CASSFRTRTYEQYF; DNA: TGCGCCAGCAGCTTTAGGACAAGAACCTACGAGCAGTACTTC
D: NA; J: TRBJ2-7; size: NA; V: TRBV3-1; CDR3: CASSQVRRKGGEQYF; DNA: TGTGCCAGCAGCCAAGTCCGCAGGAAGGGGGGGGAGCAGTACTTC
D: TRBD1; J: TRBJ1-2; size: few; V: TRBV20-1; CDR3: CSAPPGQHYGYTF; DNA: TGCAGTGCCCCACCGGGACAGCACTATGGCTACACCTTC
D: NA; J: TRBJ1-6; size: few; V: TRBV6-5; CDR3: CASTPKGLNSPLHF; DNA: TGTGCCAGCACCCCGAAAGGATTAAATTCACCCCTCCACTTT
D: NA; J: TRBJ2-7; size: NA; V: TRBV30; CDR3: CAWSPGREQYF; DNA: TGTGCCTGGAGTCCCGGGCGCGAGCAGTACTTC
D: NA; J: TRBJ2-7; size: NA; V: TRBV4-1; CDR3: CASSSARGFLYEQYF; DNA: TGCGCCAGCAGTTCGGCCAGGGGCTTCCTCTACGAGCAGTACTTC
D: TRBD1; J: TRBJ2-1; size: NA; V: TRBV5-1; CDR3: CASSYTTGALNEQFF; DNA: TGCGCCAGCAGCTACACGACAGGGGCGCTAAATGAGCAGTTCTTC
D: TRBD2; J: TRBJ2-5; size: few; V: TRBV7-2; CDR3: CASSLVTSGGFSSQETQYF; DNA: TGTGCCAGCAGCTTAGTCACTAGCGGGGGGTTCAGCTCTCAAGAGACCCAGTACTTC
D: NA; J: TRBJ1-4; size: NA; V: TRBV5-1; CDR3: CASSFEGGEKLFF; DNA: TGCGCCAGCAGCTTTGAGGGAGGGGAAAAACTGTTTTTT
D: NA; J: TRBJ2-3; size: NA; V: TRBV29-1; CDR3: CSVEGQRASTDTQYF; DNA: TGCAGCGTTGAAGGACAGAGAGCTAGCACAGATACGCAGTATTTT
D: NA; J: TRBJ1-1; size: NA; V: TRBV29-1; CDR3: CSAIPFPSKRVNTEAFF; DNA: TGCAGCGCCATTCCGTTTCCCTCCAAACGGGTGAACACTGAAGCTTTCTTT
D: NA; J: TRBJ2-6; size: few; V: TRBV7-9; CDR3: CASSSGDHSVGANVLTF; DNA: TGTGCCAGCAGCTCGGGGGACCACTCCGTTGGGGCCAACGTCCTGACTTTC
D: TRBD1; J: TRBJ1-1; size: NA; V: TRBV20-1; CDR3: CSARDLRGQGEAFF; DNA: TGCAGTGCTAGAGATCTAAGAGGACAGGGCGAAGCTTTCTTT
D: TRBD2; J: TRBJ2-3; size: few; V: TRBV12-3/TRBV12-4; CDR3: CASSLEASGRDTQYF; DNA: TGTGCCAGCAGTTTAGAGGCTAGCGGGAGGGATACGCAGTATTTT
D: NA; J: TRBJ2-1; size: NA; V: TRBV29-1; CDR3: CSVLEREQFF; DNA: TGCAGCGTTCTCGAGCGGGAGCAGTTCTTC
D: TRBD1; J: TRBJ1-2; size: NA; V: TRBV11-2; CDR3: CASSLRGPDGYTF; DNA: TGTGCCAGCAGCTTAAGGGGGCCCGATGGCTACACCTTC
D: NA; J: TRBJ1-4; size: NA; V: TRBV6-6; CDR3: CASSLRSNEKLFF; DNA: TGTGCCAGCAGTTTACGGAGTAATGAAAAACTGTTTTTT
D: TRBD2; J: TRBJ2-7; size: few; V: TRBV4-2; CDR3: CASSQETATSVPYEQYF; DNA: TGTGCCAGCAGCCAAGAAACCGCCACTAGCGTACCCTACGAGCAGTACTTC
D: NA; J: TRBJ2-3; size: once; V: TRBV10-3; CDR3: CAISELPTSRGAIDTQYF; DNA: TGTGCCATCAGTGAGCTACCGACTAGCAGGGGGGCTATAGATACGCAGTATTTT
D: TRBD1; J: TRBJ2-4; size: NA; V: TRBV5-1; CDR3: CASSGTGLEVVQYF; DNA: TGCGCCAGCAGCGGGACAGGGTTGGAGGTTGTGCAGTACTTC
D: TRBD2; J: TRBJ2-3; size: few; V: TRBV20-1; CDR3: CSARTPGTSGGTDTQYF; DNA: TGCAGTGCTAGGACACCCGGGACTAGCGGGGGCACAGATACGCAGTATTTT
D: TRBD1; J: TRBJ2-7; size: few; V: TRBV5-1; CDR3: CASSWGTGGEYEQYF; DNA: TGCGCCAGCAGCTGGGGGACAGGGGGCGAGTACGAGCAGTACTTC
D: NA; J: TRBJ2-7; size: NA; V: TRBV29-1; CDR3: CSVEGDPKSSNPYEQYF; DNA: TGCAGCGTTGAGGGGGACCCCAAATCCTCGAATCCCTACGAGCAGTACTTC
D: TRBD2; J: TRBJ2-7; size: few; V: TRBV5-6; CDR3: CATTGGREASYEQYF; DNA: TGTGCCACCACGGGGGGGAGGGAGGCCTCATACGAGCAGTACTTC
D: NA; J: TRBJ1-2; size: NA; V: TRBV5-1; CDR3: CASSPQTLVTANYGYTF; DNA: TGCGCCAGCAGCCCGCAGACACTCGTCACGGCTAACTATGGCTACACCTTC
D: NA; J: TRBJ2-7; size: NA; V: TRBV7-9; CDR3: CASSLDWFEQYF; DNA: TGTGCCAGCAGCTTAGATTGGTTCGAGCAGTACTTC
D: NA; J: TRBJ2-7; size: many; V: TRBV27; CDR3: CASSMPAVNAYEQYF; DNA: TGTGCCAGCAGTATGCCAGCCGTTAATGCCTACGAGCAGTACTTC
D: TRBD2; J: TRBJ2-1; size: NA; V: TRBV9; CDR3: CASSVGGAGALHNEQFF; DNA: TGTGCCAGCAGCGTAGGCGGGGCGGGAGCACTCCACAATGAGCAGTTCTTC
D: TRBD2; J: TRBJ2-7; size: few; V: TRBV7-6; CDR3: CASSFASGGNYEQYF; DNA: TGTGCCAGCAGCTTTGCTAGCGGGGGGAACTACGAGCAGTACTTC
D: NA; J: TRBJ1-4; size: NA; V: TRBV12-3/TRBV12-4; CDR3: CASSFRGASNEKLFF; DNA: TGTGCCAGCAGTTTTCGGGGGGCCTCTAATGAAAAACTGTTTTTT
D: NA; J: TRBJ2-3; size: few; V: TRBV29-1; CDR3: CSVAPRGSTDTQYF; DNA: TGCAGCGTTGCCCCTAGGGGCAGCACAGATACGCAGTATTTT
D: NA; J: TRBJ2-7; size: NA; V: TRBV15; CDR3: CATTSDSNYEQYF; DNA: TGTGCCACCACCTCGGACAGTAACTACGAGCAGTACTTC
D: NA; J: TRBJ1-2; size: NA; V: TRBV20-1; CDR3: CSASGGNYGYTF; DNA: TGCAGTGCTAGTGGCGGAAACTATGGCTACACCTTC
D: TRBD2; J: TRBJ2-5; size: NA; V: TRBV6-6; CDR3: CASSSDFGIAGAETQYF; DNA: TGTGCCAGCAGTTCCGATTTTGGGATAGCGGGAGCTGAGACCCAGTACTTC
D: NA; J: TRBJ2-7; size: NA; V: TRBV7-9; CDR3: CASSLGGQPPYEQYF; DNA: TGTGCCAGCAGCTTAGGAGGACAGCCCCCCTACGAGCAGTACTTC
D: TRBD1; J: TRBJ1-2; size: NA; V: TRBV4-1; CDR3: CASSPGDRVFDGYTF; DNA: TGCGCCAGCAGCCCGGGGGACAGGGTCTTTGATGGCTACACCTTC
D: NA; J: TRBJ1-2; size: NA; V: TRBV20-1; CDR3: CSASQISTSRYTF; DNA: TGCAGTGCTTCCCAAATCTCGACTTCACGCTACACCTTC
D: NA; J: TRBJ1-1; size: NA; V: TRBV20-1; CDR3: CSAAPPPNTEAFF; DNA: TGCAGTGCTGCTCCCCCCCCGAACACTGAAGCTTTCTTT
D: TRBD2; J: TRBJ2-1; size: NA; V: TRBV6-2/TRBV6-3; CDR3: CASSYGLAGGGRETQFF; DNA: TGTGCCAGCAGTTACGGTCTAGCGGGAGGAGGGAGAGAGACCCAGTTCTTC
D: TRBD1; J: TRBJ1-2; size: NA; V: TRBV30; CDR3: CAWVQGNYGYTF; DNA: TGTGCCTGGGTACAGGGGAACTATGGCTACACCTTC
D: TRBD2; J: TRBJ2-3; size: NA; V: TRBV29-1; CDR3: CSVDRVWLAGVDRTDTQYF; DNA: TGCAGCGTTGATCGGGTGTGGCTAGCGGGAGTTGATCGCACAGATACGCAGTATTTT
D: NA; J: TRBJ2-7; size: NA; V: TRBV29-1; CDR3: CSVEPSNSYEQYF; DNA: TGCAGCGTTGAACCGAGCAACTCCTACGAGCAGTACTTC
D: NA; J: TRBJ2-7; size: few; V: TRBV29-1; CDR3: CSVRGGTYEQYF; DNA: TGCAGCGTTCGCGGCGGGACCTACGAGCAGTACTTC
D: TRBD1; J: TRBJ2-4; size: NA; V: TRBV3-1; CDR3: CASSSGTGGPNEQYF; DNA: TGTGCCAGCAGCTCCGGGACAGGGGGACCCAATGAGCAGTACTTC
D: TRBD2; J: TRBJ2-5; size: few; V: TRBV6-5; CDR3: CASSMARLADQETQYF; DNA: TGTGCCAGCAGTATGGCCCGACTAGCGGACCAAGAGACCCAGTACTTC
D: NA; J: TRBJ2-3; size: NA; V: TRBV25-1; CDR3: CASRKTGLSDTQYF; DNA: TGTGCCAGCAGAAAAACAGGGTTGTCAGATACGCAGTATTTT
D: TRBD1; J: TRBJ2-4; size: few; V: TRBV2; CDR3: CASSEARTGTKNIQYF; DNA: TGTGCCAGCAGTGAAGCCCGGACAGGAACCAAAAACATTCAGTACTTC
D: NA; J: TRBJ2-7; size: few; V: TRBV12-3/TRBV12-4; CDR3: CASTKDHYEQYF; DNA: TGTGCCAGCACCAAGGACCACTACGAGCAGTACTTC
D: NA; J: TRBJ1-1; size: NA; V: TRBV25-1; CDR3: CASSEYWPRGVNTEAFF; DNA: TGTGCCAGCAGTGAATATTGGCCGCGAGGGGTGAACACTGAAGCTTTCTTT